The T cell receptor (beta chain) under discussion was sequenced for a study of T cell responses to AZD1222 COVID-19 vaccine. Findings of the study overall: Rises in breadth and depth of Spike-specific TCRs came after two AZD1222 doses.

TCRdb keeps only in-frame clones here, not all; method: immunoSEQ multiplex PCR. Among more than 85,000 clones listed, over 75% were seen once. As to this clone: Its antigen is not identified.

Trimming cost V 3 bases and J 5 bases; bases outside gene matches: 17. Germline CDR1 is LGHDT and CDR2 is YNNKEL (reference sequence). CDR3 length: 18 amino acids. The sequences come from peripheral blood, collected 28 days after the second AZD1222 dose. The chain employs TRBV3-1 (or the pseudogene TRBV3-2) and TRBJ2-5; 8 positions agree with TRBD1. The source of this sequence is an adult who received the AZD1222 COVID-19 vaccine. The CDR3 loop is CASSQIRGPALSWETQYF. The DNA for the CDR3 is TGTGCCAGCAGCCAGATCAGGGGGCCCGCCCTTTCATGGGAGACCCAGTACTTC.